Listed below are T cell receptor beta chains from one sample, sequenced in a study of cytomegalovirus exposure and HLA in healthy donors. Sequenced by immunoSEQ multiplex PCR; TCRdb stores in-frame clones only, minus some. The sample lists 150,000 to 200,000 clones, around 68% occurring once. The specimen was PBMCs. The source is a middle-aged woman in good health and CMV-seropositive. Both conserved end residues are part of each CDR3. The D gene is left open where the match is weak. Not every row has a clone size; where given, it reads once, few, many or a size class.

TRBJ2-7 . TRBV23-1 . CASGGFPLGSYEQYF TGCGCCAGCGGGGGCTTCCCCTTAGGCTCCTACGAGCAGTACTTC
TRBJ1-1 . TRBV27 . CASSPVMNTEAFF TGTGCCAGCAGCCCAGTCATGAACACTGAAGCTTTCTTT
TRBJ1-2 . TRBV4-3 . CASSQDGAGDYGYTF TGCGCCAGCAGCCAAGATGGAGCAGGGGACTATGGCTACACCTTC
TRBJ2-5 once TRBV28 . CATHTDSAQETQYF TGTGCCACCCACACGGACAGCGCCCAAGAGACCCAGTACTTC
TRBJ2-7 . TRBV2 . CASSELSYEQYF TGTGCCAGCAGTGAACTCTCCTACGAGCAGTACTTC
TRBJ1-1 . TRBV4-2 TRBD1 CASSQEDRRDEAFF TGTGCCAGCAGCCAAGAGGACAGGAGGGATGAAGCTTTCTTT
TRBJ1-5 . TRBV10-3 . CAISGGVGYNQPQHF TGTGCCATCAGTGGCGGGGTTGGGTACAATCAGCCCCAGCATTTT
TRBJ1-2 . TRBV2 TRBD1 CASWDRDYGYTF TGTGCCAGCTGGGACAGGGACTATGGCTACACCTTC
TRBJ1-2 . TRBV6-6 . CASSLTGSEGYTF TGTGCCAGCAGCCTAACAGGGTCGGAGGGCTACACCTTC
TRBJ2-3 few TRBV7-2 TRBD1 CASSRDRGLTDTQYF TGTGCCAGCAGCAGGGACAGGGGTCTTACAGATACGCAGTATTTT
TRBJ1-6 . TRBV5-4 . CASSLAGVNSPLNF TGTGCCAGCAGCTTGGCAGGCGTTAATTCACCCCTCAACTTT
TRBJ2-3 . TRBV2 . CASSANSLQGGTQYF TGTGCCAGCAGCGCAAACTCCCTACAAGGGGGTACGCAGTATTTT
TRBJ1-2 . TRBV19 . CASSFRGNYGYTF TGTGCCAGTAGTTTCAGGGGTAACTATGGCTACACCTTC
TRBJ1-2 . TRBV2 . CASSEVGGVYGYTF TGTGCCAGCAGTGAGGTAGGGGGAGTCTATGGCTACACCTTC
TRBJ2-1 few TRBV28 TRBD2 CASSFGLAGDEQFF TGTGCCAGCAGTTTTGGGTTAGCGGGAGACGAGCAGTTCTTC
TRBJ1-5 few TRBV27 . CASRSGDFSNQPQHF TGTGCCAGCAGGTCGGGGGACTTTAGCAATCAGCCCCAGCATTTT
TRBJ2-3 . TRBV6-5 TRBD1 CASSLSGTGDDTQYF TGTGCCAGCAGTCTATCCGGGACAGGGGATGATACGCAGTATTTT
TRBJ1-1 . TRBV9 . CASSRDRLNTEAFF TGTGCCAGCAGCCGTGACAGGCTGAACACTGAAGCTTTCTTT
TRBJ2-7 . TRBV13 . CASSRGSYEQYF TGTGCCAGCAGCCGGGGGTCCTACGAGCAGTACTTC
TRBJ2-7 . TRBV5-5 . CASSSGTNSYEQYF TGTGCCAGCAGCTCCGGGACAAATTCCTACGAGCAGTACTTC
TRBJ1-3 few TRBV28 . CASSPWGVRGNTIYF TGTGCCAGCAGCCCTTGGGGGGTTCGTGGAAACACCATATATTTT
TRBJ1-6 . TRBV13 TRBD1 CASSFPTGTNSPLHF TGTGCCAGCAGCTTTCCGACAGGGACGAATTCACCCCTCCACTTT
TRBJ1-2 few TRBV7-8 . CASSLSAARVYGYPF TGTGCCAGCAGCTTAAGTGCGGCACGTGTCTATGGCTACCCCTTC
TRBJ2-7 few TRBV10-3 . CAISDSADEQYF TGTGCCATCAGTGACTCGGCGGACGAGCAGTACTTC
TRBJ1-6 . TRBV9 TRBD1 CASSPPGTGGSYNSPLHF TGTGCCAGCAGCCCTCCCGGGACAGGGGGTTCCTATAATTCACCCCTCCACTTT
TRBJ2-3 . TRBV7-9 TRBD1 CASSLQGASTDTQYF TGTGCCAGCAGCCTCCAGGGGGCCAGCACAGATACGCAGTATTTT
TRBJ2-7 few TRBV7-9 TRBD2 CASSPPSGSGNEQYF TGTGCCAGCAGCCCCCCGAGCGGGAGCGGTAACGAGCAGTACTTC
TRBJ2-7 . TRBV9 . CASSTQGDPSYEQYF TGTGCCAGCAGCACCCAGGGTGACCCCTCCTACGAGCAGTACTTC
TRBJ1-4 . TRBV18 TRBD1 CASSPVDREEEKLFF TGTGCCAGCTCTCCCGTCGACAGGGAGGAGGAAAAACTGTTTTTT
TRBJ2-7 . TRBV7-2 TRBD2 CASRETSGRAYEQYF TGTGCCAGCAGGGAAACTAGCGGGAGGGCCTACGAGCAGTACTTC
TRBJ2-3 . TRBV4-1 . CASSQDFRGESDTQYF TGCGCCAGCAGCCAAGATTTCAGGGGAGAATCAGATACGCAGTATTTT
TRBJ2-7 . TRBV19 TRBD1 CATGTGDLREQYF TGTGCCACTGGGACAGGGGATCTCCGCGAGCAGTACTTC
TRBJ2-4 . TRBV9 TRBD2 CASSPSLTSGGGNIQYF TGTGCCAGCAGCCCCTCCTTGACTAGCGGAGGGGGGAACATTCAGTACTTC
TRBJ2-7 few TRBV29-1 TRBD1 CSVAGTAFSYEQYF TGCAGCGTGGCCGGGACAGCTTTCTCCTACGAGCAGTACTTC
TRBJ2-5 . TRBV2 . CASSDRSGTKETQYF TGTGCCAGCAGTGACCGATCCGGGACAAAAGAGACCCAGTACTTC
TRBJ1-2 . TRBV6-5 TRBD1 CASRRQGPGGYTF TGTGCCAGCAGGCGACAGGGACCGGGTGGCTACACCTTC
TRBJ1-2 . TRBV28 . CASSFPYGYTF TGTGCCAGCAGTTTCCCATATGGCTACACCTTC
TRBJ1-3 . TRBV5-6 TRBD1 CASSSGQVFPGNTIYF TGTGCCAGCAGCTCAGGACAGGTGTTCCCTGGAAACACCATATATTTT
TRBJ2-3 . TRBV19 . CASSAGFSPTDTQYF TGTGCCAGTAGTGCGGGGTTTTCCCCCACAGATACGCAGTATTTT
TRBJ1-1 once TRBV5-4 TRBD1 CASSKRTGGDTEAFF TGTGCCAGCAGCAAACGGACAGGGGGAGATACTGAAGCTTTCTTT
TRBJ2-2 few TRBV9 . CASSVRGSDTGELFF TGTGCCAGCAGCGTAAGGGGTTCGGACACCGGGGAGCTGTTTTTT
TRBJ2-7 . TRBV5-4 . CASSLAGTHEQYF TGTGCCAGCAGCTTAGCAGGCACCCACGAGCAGTACTTC
TRBJ1-1 . TRBV29-1 . CSVRGLRVNTEAFF TGCAGCGTCAGGGGTTTACGCGTGAACACTGAAGCTTTCTTT
TRBJ2-3 once TRBV28 TRBD1 CASRMGGDRYPDTQYF TGTGCCAGCAGAATGGGCGGGGACAGGTATCCAGATACGCAGTATTTT
TRBJ1-4 . TRBV6-5 . CASSYSSGEKLFF TGTGCCAGCAGTTACTCGTCAGGGGAAAAACTGTTTTTT
TRBJ2-7 . TRBV18 . CASSPRTNAYEQYF TGTGCCAGCTCACCACGGACTAACGCCTACGAGCAGTACTTC
TRBJ1-1 . TRBV6-1 . CASSEWGSEAFF TGTGCCAGCAGTGAATGGGGCTCTGAAGCTTTCTTT
TRBJ1-1 . TRBV6-5 . CASRRGNGGYTEAFF TGTGCCAGCAGAAGGGGTAACGGTGGCTACACTGAAGCTTTCTTT
TRBJ2-5 . TRBV6-1 . CASREGAAVSETQYF TGTGCCAGCAGGGAGGGGGCCGCGGTCTCGGAGACCCAGTACTTC
TRBJ2-1 . TRBV6-5 . CASSYSSQYNEQFF TGTGCCAGCAGTTACTCGTCTCAGTACAATGAGCAGTTCTTC
TRBJ1-1 . TRBV11-1 . CASSLAGTDTEAFF TGTGCCAGCAGCTTAGCAGGAACAGACACTGAAGCTTTCTTT
TRBJ2-7 . TRBV5-6 TRBD2 CASTRRGGSYEQYF TGTGCCAGCACCCGGCGGGGGGGCTCCTACGAGCAGTACTTC
TRBJ1-2 . TRBV5-6 . CASTLVSSGIDYTF TGTGCCAGCACCTTAGTGTCTTCTGGCATCGACTACACCTTC
TRBJ1-6 . TRBV7-9 . CSSSLREGRNSPLHF TGTTCCAGCAGCTTGAGGGAGGGGCGGAATTCACCCCTCCACTTT
TRBJ1-4 . TRBV7-6 TRBD1 CASSLGQGGEKLFF TGTGCCAGCAGCTTGGGACAGGGGGGTGAAAAACTGTTTTTT
TRBJ2-3 . TRBV10-3 TRBD2 CAISDPTSGGKTDTQYF TGTGCCATCAGTGACCCCACTAGCGGGGGGAAAACAGATACGCAGTATTTT
TRBJ2-3 . TRBV4-3 TRBD2 CASSTLAGVGDTQYF TGCGCCAGCAGCACGCTAGCGGGAGTGGGGGATACGCAGTATTTT
TRBJ2-7 . TRBV19 . CASSLGLVYEQYF TGTGCCAGTAGTTTGGGACTGGTCTACGAGCAGTACTTC